These 22 T cell receptor beta chains were sequenced from one sample in a study of technical replicates of blood from a handful of donors. Clones were read by immunoSEQ multiplex PCR, and TCRdb kept only the in-frame ones, dropping some. The sample contains just over 75,000 clones, approximately 93% of which appear only once. Sequencing was performed on T cells isolated from PBMCs. These TCRs come from a human donor in good health.

The chain employs TRBV15 and TRBJ1-1; D uncertain. Trimming removed 0 bases at V and 8 bases at J, with 10 bases between. There are 13 residues in the CDR3. The germline CDR1 and CDR2 sequences are LNHNV and YYDKDF (reference sequence). DNA of the CDR3: TGTGCCACCAGCAGAGATATACATATAGAAGCTTTCTTT. Translation: CATSRDIHIEAFF.

This clone was detected only once. The rearrangement joins TRBV4-1 to TRBJ1-1; unclear D gene. Germline CDR1 is MGHRA and CDR2 is YSYEKL. The CDR3 loop spans 13 amino acids. Deletions cut 4 bases from V and 5 bases from J, with 11 bases between. The CDR3 loop is CASSRLPGTEAFF. For the CDR3, the DNA is TGCGCCAGCAGCCGGCTACCGGGGACTGAAGCTTTCTTT.

This clone showed up just once. The chain uses TRBV6-6 and TRBJ1-1, with a tentative D call TRBD1 (5 bases). The CDR3 has 13 amino acids. The ends were cut back, 6 bases at V and 1 base at J, with 9 bases in the middle. The V gene's germline CDR1 is MNHNY and CDR2 SVGAGI (reference sequence). This CDR3 is CASSLGGNTEAFF. The CDR3 nucleotides are TGTGCCAGCAGCTTGGGGGGGAACACTGAAGCTTTCTTT.

The chain has TRBV2 and TRBJ1-1; perhaps TRBD1 as D (5 bases). The CDR3 spans 16 residues. CDR1 is SNHLY, CDR2 FYNNEI, per germline. V lost 3 bases and J 4 bases, leaving 18 bases between the germline ends. For the CDR3, the DNA is TGTGCCAGCAGTGAGGGTCTTTGGTTGGGGGGCACTGAAGCTTTCTTT. Residues: CASSEGLWLGGTEAFF.

The CDR3: CATSRDKGVGQPQHF. The CDR3 DNA follows: TGTGCCACCAGCAGAGATAAGGGGGTCGGTCAGCCCCAGCATTTT. The chain recombines TRBV15 with TRBJ1-5; maybe TRBD1 (6 bases). CDR1 LNHNV and CDR2 YYDKDF come from the germline V gene (reference sequence). Trimming removed 0 bases at V and 6 bases at J, with 12 bases between. The CDR3 has 15 amino acids.

This chain joins TRBV7-2 and TRBJ1-5; TRBD1 is a possible D gene (5 bases). The ends were cut back, 0 bases at V and 5 bases at J, with 11 bases in the middle. The CDR3 totals 15 residues. CDR1 is SGHTA and CDR2 is FQGNSA in the germline V gene. The CDR3, as DNA: TGTGCCAGCAGCTTAGCGGGGGGTAACTATCAGCCCCAGCATTTT. Translated, it gives CASSLAGGNYQPQHF.

This chain links TRBV6-1 with TRBJ1-1; D may be TRBD1 (6 bases). This CDR3 comprises 16 residues. V lost 0 bases, J lost 0 bases, and 11 bases lay in between. The germline V gene has CDR1 MNHNS and CDR2 SASEGT. CDR3 sequence: CASSEATGSMNTEAFF. CDR3 bases: TGTGCCAGCAGTGAAGCTACAGGGAGCATGAACACTGAAGCTTTCTTT.

The rearrangement uses TRBV2 and TRBJ2-7, with 8 bases aligning to TRBD1. The CDR3 runs 14 residues. J gave up 5 bases and V 3 bases, and 6 bases lay outside the gene matches. CDR1 is SNHLY and CDR2 is FYNNEI in the germline V gene. The CDR3 nucleotides are TGTGCCAGCAGTGAGGACAGGGCGGTTGACGAGCAGTACTTC. This translates into CASSEDRAVDEQYF. Full variable domain (remainder filled in from reference TRBV2 and TRBJ2-7): EPEVTQTPSHQVTQMGQEVILRCVPISNHLYFYWYRQILGQKVEFLVSFYNNEISEKSEIFDDQFSVERPDGSNFTLKIRSTKLEDSAMYFCASSEDRAVDEQYFGPGTRLTVT.

The V call is TRBV29-1, the J call TRBJ1-5; 9 nucleotides agree with TRBD1. With V trimmed by 6 bases and J by 6 bases, 6 bases remained unmatched. The CDR3 extends over 13 amino acids. CDR1 is SQVTM and CDR2 is ANQGSEA in the germline V gene. The CDR3 nucleotides read TGCAGCGTGGGGGACAGGGCTGGTCAGCCCCAGCATTTT. The encoded protein is CSVGDRAGQPQHF.

The V and J genes are TRBV2 and TRBJ2-7, with a weak D call TRBD2 (6 bases). V lost 4 bases to trimming and J lost 5 bases, with 12 bases between them. The CDR3 covers 13 residues. CDR1 and CDR2 (germline): SNHLY, FYNNEI. The CDR3 protein is CASSGGGWHEQYF. The CDR3 DNA reads TGTGCCAGCAGTGGGGGAGGATGGCACGAGCAGTACTTC.

This clone was seen once. This chain joins TRBV29-1 and TRBJ2-1, with D possibly TRBD2 on 5 matching bases. There are 12 residues in the CDR3. Germline-derived CDR1 and CDR2 are SQVTM and ANQGSEA. V lost 3 bases, J lost 16 bases, and 19 bases lay in between. In nucleotides, the CDR3 is TGCAGCGTTGACGAGACCGGGAACGGGCGTTTCTTC. Protein sequence: CSVDETGNGRFF.

In this sample, this clone turned up once. The CDR3 reads CASSEWASNQPQHF. The CDR3 DNA is TGTGCCAGCAGTGAGTGGGCAAGCAATCAGCCCCAGCATTTT. This chain links TRBV6-1 with TRBJ1-5; D uncertain. Between the trimmed V and J ends, which lost 3 bases and 1 base, there was a span of 7 bases. CDR1 and CDR2 from the germline V gene are MNHNS and SASEGT. The CDR3 consists of 14 residues.

This CDR3 is CASSTRTGNEQFF. The CDR3 DNA sequence: TGTGCCAGCAGCACAAGAACGGGAAATGAGCAGTTCTTC. The rearrangement links TRBV7-8 to TRBJ2-1; tentative D call: TRBD2 (5 bases). CDR1 is SGHVS and CDR2 is FQNEAQ in the germline V gene. Deletions cut 5 bases from V and 7 bases from J, with 12 bases between. This CDR3 region has 13 residues.

V and J are TRBV11-2 and TRBJ2-7, with D maybe TRBD1 (5 bases). The CDR3 consists of 14 residues. CDR1 and CDR2 from the germline V gene are SGHAT and FQNNGV. V gave up 2 bases and J gave up 0 bases, with 8 bases separating them. The CDR3 DNA is TGTGCCAGCAGCTTAACAGGTAGCTCCTACGAGCAGTACTTC. It translates to CASSLTGSSYEQYF. Full variable domain (missing parts from reference TRBV11-2 and TRBJ2-7): EAGVAQSPRYKIIEKRQSVAFWCNPISGHATLYWYQQILGQGPKLLIQFQNNGVVDDSQLPKDRFSAERLKGVDSTLKIQPAKLEDSAVYLCASSLTGSSYEQYFGPGTRLTVT.

The rearrangement links TRBV5-1 to TRBJ2-3; 8 bases align to TRBD2. This CDR3 has 15 amino acids. Looked up from germline, CDR1 is SGHRS and CDR2 is YFSETQ. J gave up 2 bases and V 3 bases, and 5 bases lay outside the gene matches. The chain's CDR3 is CASSSGLASTDTQYF. CDR3 nucleotides: TGCGCCAGCAGCTCAGGACTAGCATCCACAGATACGCAGTATTTT. Using reference TRBV5-1 and TRBJ2-3 for the parts outside the CDR3, the full variable domain is KAGVTQTPRYLIKTRGQQVTLSCSPISGHRSVSWYQQTPGQGLQFLFEYFSETQRNKGNFPGRFSGRQFSNSRSEMNVSTLELGDSALYLCASSSGLASTDTQYFGPGTRLTVL.

The chain couples TRBV25-1 to TRBJ2-5, with a weak D call TRBD1 (5 bases). Germline CDR1 MGHDK, CDR2 SYGVNS. V was pared by 2 bases and J by 4 bases, with 11 bases between. This CDR3 has 14 amino acids. The CDR3 region is CASSEAGKGETQYF. The CDR3 DNA reads as TGTGCCAGCAGTGAAGCAGGGAAAGGAGAGACCCAGTACTTC. The full variable domain, in which reference TRBV25-1 and TRBJ2-5 provide the parts outside the CDR3, is EADIYQTPRYLVIGTGKKITLECSQTMGHDKMYWYQQDPGMELHLIHYSYGVNSTEKGDLSSESTVSRIRTEHFPLTLESARPSHTSQYLCASSEAGKGETQYFGPGTRLLVL.

The chain is built from TRBV21-1 and TRBJ1-1; the listed D gene, TRBD1, was not tested against the DNA. TRBV21-1 is tagged as a pseudogene. This CDR3 contains 15 residues. The CDR3 loop is CASSKERQGYTEAFF. In DNA, the CDR3 is TGTGCCAGCAGCAAAGAACGACAGGGGTACACTGAAGCTTTCTTT.

The V call is TRBV19, the J call TRBJ2-7, with 9 nucleotides matching TRBD1. V was pared by 3 bases and J by 5 bases, with 5 bases of the junction left unmatched. CDR1 is LNHDA and CDR2 is SQIVND in the germline V gene (reference sequence). The CDR3 has 14 residues. In DNA, the CDR3 is TGTGCCAGTAGTATGGGACAGGGTGTCCACGAGCAGTACTTC. Encoded protein: CASSMGQGVHEQYF.

CDR3 loop: CASSLAGGPTETQYF. CDR3 DNA sequence: TGTGCCAGCAGCTTAGCGGGAGGGCCCACAGAGACCCAGTACTTC. The chain recombines TRBV11-2 with TRBJ2-5, with TRBD2 matching over 8 bases. Looked up from germline, CDR1 is SGHAT and CDR2 is FQNNGV. Germline trimming cut 1 base from V and 4 bases from J; bases unmatched to any gene: 5. The CDR3 covers 15 residues.

This chain joins TRBV7-9 and TRBJ1-5; D is unclear. Germline CDR1 SEHNR, CDR2 FQNEAQ (reference sequence). The V gene lost 1 base and the J gene lost 9 bases, with 7 bases spanning the gap. The CDR3 has 12 residues. This CDR3 reads CASSLVEGPQHF. The CDR3 region has the DNA TGTGCCAGCAGCTTAGTTGAGGGGCCCCAGCATTTT.

The chain joins TRBV6-1 to TRBJ1-3; D is possibly TRBD1 (5 bases). V lost 7 bases, J lost 3 bases, and 13 bases lay in between. The germline CDR1 and CDR2 sequences are MNHNS and SASEGT. The CDR3 has 14 residues. The CDR3 coding sequence is TGTGCCAGCACTCCTTCGGGGGGTGGAAACACCATATATTTT. This translates into CASTPSGGGNTIYF.

V gene TRBV29-1 combines with J gene TRBJ2-2; 7 positions agree with TRBD1. J was trimmed by 4 bases and V by 4 bases; bases with no gene match: 3. Germline V lookup: CDR1 SQVTM, CDR2 ANQGSEA. CDR3 size: 13 residues. The CDR3 loop reads CSVVAGGTGELFF. The CDR3 region has the DNA TGCAGCGTTGTTGCAGGGGGCACCGGGGAGCTGTTTTTT.